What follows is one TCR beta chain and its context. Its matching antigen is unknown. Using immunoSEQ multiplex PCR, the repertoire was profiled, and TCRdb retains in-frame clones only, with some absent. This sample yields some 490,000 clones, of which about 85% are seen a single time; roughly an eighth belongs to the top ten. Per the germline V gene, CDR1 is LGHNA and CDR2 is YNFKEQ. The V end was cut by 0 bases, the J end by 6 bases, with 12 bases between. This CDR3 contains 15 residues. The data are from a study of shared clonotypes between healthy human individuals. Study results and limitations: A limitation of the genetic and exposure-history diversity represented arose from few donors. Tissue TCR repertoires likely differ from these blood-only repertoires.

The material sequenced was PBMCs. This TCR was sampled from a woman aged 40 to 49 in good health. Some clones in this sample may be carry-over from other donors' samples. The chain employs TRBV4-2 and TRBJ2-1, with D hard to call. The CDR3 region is CASSQEALVFNEQFF. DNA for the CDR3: TGTGCCAGCAGCCAAGAGGCTTTAGTATTCAATGAGCAGTTCTTC.